Shown below are 4 T cell receptor beta chains from a single sample sequenced in a study of patients and donors after allogeneic stem cell transplantation. TCRdb reanalysed the RT-PCR reads using MiXCR and keeps one entry per CDR3 protein. The repertoire has about a million distinct CDR3 sequences, about 20% of them found once; the top ten carry 5% to 6.5%. The sequenced material came from blood, either unsorted or a sorted T cell fraction (not recorded which). These receptor sequences come from a human donor who was either an allogeneic HSCT recipient or a stem cell or donor lymphocyte infusion donor (not recorded which). It is not recorded whose cells these are; they may come from a transplant donor.

The chain couples TRBV11-2 to TRBJ1-5; no reliable D call. V was pared by 3 bases and J by 2 bases, with 8 bases between. The CDR3 extends over 14 amino acids. Germline CDR1 SGHAT, CDR2 FQNNGV. The CDR3 nucleotides are TGTGCCAGCAGCTTGACTTTGGGCAATCAGCCCCAGCATTTT. The encoded protein is CASSLTLGNQPQHF. Combining the CDR3 with reference TRBV11-2 and TRBJ1-5 gives the whole variable domain EAGVAQSPRYKIIEKRQSVAFWCNPISGHATLYWYQQILGQGPKLLIQFQNNGVVDDSQLPKDRFSAERLKGVDSTLKIQPAKLEDSAVYLCASSLTLGNQPQHFGDGTRLSIL.

The CDR3 here is CASGLGGETQYF. CDR3 sequence (DNA): TGTGCCAGCGGACTAGGGGGAGAGACCCAGTACTTC. The rearrangement links TRBV2 to TRBJ2-5, with D possibly being TRBD2 (7 bases). In germline, CDR1 is SNHLY, CDR2 FYNNEI. Deletions cut 8 bases from V and 4 bases from J, with 11 bases between. This CDR3 region has 12 residues.

This clonotype was counted between two and nine times. V is TRBV29-1 and J is TRBJ2-7; TRBD1 matches at 9 bases. The CDR3 runs 14 residues. Looked up from germline, CDR1 is SQVTM and CDR2 is ANQGSEA. The V and J ends lost 0 bases and 7 bases, in that order; junction bases with no gene match: 7. The CDR3 region has the DNA TGCAGCGTTGAAGATCTAGGACAGGGGAGGGAGCAGTACTTC. Translating gives CSVEDLGQGREQYF.

This clonotype showed up just a few times. The chain combines TRBV4-1 with TRBJ1-1; D unclear. CDR1 and CDR2 from the germline V gene are MGHRA and YSYEKL. This CDR3 contains 13 residues. Trimming stripped 4 bases from V and 8 bases from J, with 14 bases between. The chain's CDR3 is CASSPWGLTEAFF. The CDR3 nucleotides read TGCGCCAGCAGCCCATGGGGTCTGACCGAAGCTTTCTTT.